This is a list of T cell receptor beta chains from one sample in a study of Graves' ophthalmopathy and Graves' hyperthyroidism. TCRdb called the multiplex PCR reads again in MiXCR, with one record for every CDR3 protein. The sample consists of a few hundred thousand distinct CDR3 sequences, roughly 40% of them appearing once. The sequencing input was peripheral blood or thyroid tissue (not recorded which). These TCRs come from an adult man with Graves' hyperthyroidism. CDR3s include the opening cysteine and the closing phenylalanine or tryptophan. Each record gives: J gene, D gene, clone size, V gene, CDR3 protein, CDR3 DNA. A D gene is named only where the DNA matches it firmly. The size of a clone is reported for some rows only, either as once, few or many, or as a class for expanded clones.

TRBJ2-7,TRBD1,many,TRBV14,CASSQVLGQDGEQYF,TGTGCCAGCAGCCAAGTTCTCGGACAGGATGGCGAGCAGTACTTC
TRBJ1-1,TRBD1,-,TRBV4-1,CASSHSGAGGPYTVEAFF,TGCGCCAGCAGCCATTCCGGGGCAGGGGGACCCTATACGGTTGAAGCTTTCTTT
TRBJ1-5,-,many,TRBV6-1,CASSDRRGNQPQHF,TGTGCCAGCAGTGACCGCAGGGGTAATCAGCCCCAGCATTTT
TRBJ1-1,-,many,TRBV6-5,CASSLTPGQNTEAFF,TGTGCCAGCAGTCTAACCCCGGGACAGAACACTGAAGCTTTCTTT
TRBJ2-7,-,few,TRBV29-1,CSVEVTDYYEQYF,TGCAGCGTTGAAGTAACAGACTATTACGAGCAGTACTTC
TRBJ2-2,TRBD1,-,TRBV9,CASSPGTAVRSNTGKLFF,TGTGCCAGCAGCCCCGGGACAGCCGTGAGGTCGAACACCGGGAAGCTGTTTTTT
TRBJ2-5,-,-,TRBV29-1,CSVEELTGSETQYF,TGCAGCGTTGAAGAATTGACGGGGTCGGAGACCCAGTACTTC
TRBJ1-6,TRBD1,few,TRBV5-4,CASSPYRDSDNSPLHF,TGTGCCAGCTCACCGTACCGGGACAGCGATAATTCACCCCTCCACTTT
TRBJ2-3,-,-,TRBV9,CASSVDPTSADTQYF,TGTGCCAGCAGCGTAGACCCAACAAGTGCGGATACGCAGTATTTT
TRBJ2-2,TRBD2,-,TRBV2,CASSRETSGRGTGELFF,TGTGCCAGCAGTAGGGAGACTAGCGGGAGAGGAACCGGGGAGCTGTTTTTT
TRBJ2-5,-,once,TRBV29-1,CSVQSIAETQYF,TGCAGCGTACAGTCGATAGCGGAGACCCAGTACTTC
TRBJ2-5,-,many,TRBV9,CASSVSGAEQETQYF,TGTGCCAGCAGCGTGTCGGGGGCCGAGCAAGAGACCCAGTACTTC
TRBJ2-5,TRBD1,-,TRBV10-3,CAVSLGQGETQYF,TGTGCCGTGTCTTTGGGACAGGGAGAGACCCAGTACTTC
TRBJ1-1,TRBD1,-,TRBV2,CASSRDRVCAFF,TGTGCCAGTAGTAGGGACAGGGTTTGCGCTTTCTTT
TRBJ1-5,-,many,TRBV6-5,CASSSGQFQPQHF,TGTGCCAGCAGTTCTGGACAGTTTCAGCCCCAGCATTTT
TRBJ1-6,-,many,TRBV10-2,CASRANDNSPLHF,TGCGCCAGCCGGGCGAACGATAATTCACCCCTCCACTTT
TRBJ2-3,-,-,TRBV7-2,CASSLQTDTQYF,TGTGCCAGCAGTTTACAGACAGATACGCAGTATTTT
TRBJ2-7,-,-,TRBV11-2,CASSQGGNNEQYF,TGTGCCAGCAGCCAGGGGGGTAACAATGAGCAGTACTTC
TRBJ2-1,TRBD2,few,TRBV7-6,CASSPRLAGGRGEQFF,TGTGCCAGCAGCCCCCGACTAGCGGGAGGGAGGGGTGAGCAGTTCTTC
TRBJ2-7,TRBD2,-,TRBV29-1,CSTGLAEYEQYF,TGCAGTACGGGTCTAGCGGAATACGAGCAGTACTTC
TRBJ1-2,-,many,TRBV4-1,CASSQAPRSRIKNYGYTF,TGCGCCAGCAGCCAAGCTCCCAGGAGCAGGATTAAGAACTATGGCTACACCTTC
TRBJ2-5,-,few,TRBV12-3/TRBV12-4,CASSFGDGAQETQYF,TGTGCCAGCAGTTTCGGGGACGGGGCTCAAGAGACCCAGTACTTC
TRBJ2-5,TRBD2,-,TRBV7-6,CASSLDSGLGDIGETQYF,TGTGCCAGCAGCTTAGATAGTGGACTAGGAGATATAGGGGAGACCCAGTACTTC
TRBJ2-7,-,many,TRBV4-1,CASSQIESPRSYEQYF,TGCGCCAGCAGCCAAATCGAATCCCCCCGATCCTACGAGCAGTACTTC
TRBJ1-2,-,many,TRBV7-8,CASSLGHSFNYGYTF,TGTGCCAGCAGCCTAGGCCACAGCTTTAACTATGGCTACACCTTC
TRBJ1-1,TRBD1,-,TRBV29-1,CSRETGFTEAFF,TGCAGCAGGGAGACAGGGTTCACTGAAGCTTTCTTT
TRBJ2-7,-,many,TRBV20-1,CSGGDPYEQYF,TGCAGTGGGGGGGACCCCTACGAGCAGTACTTC